The next 14 T cell receptor beta chains were all read from a single sample in a study of a mutant IDH1 vaccine in newly diagnosed glioma. The time point here: week 11, during vaccination. Vaccine doses each comprised 300 ug of mutant IDH1 20-mer peptide, with topical imiquimod. No cognate antigen is known for these TCRs. Repertoires were generated with immunoSEQ multiplex PCR, while TCRdb's copy carries only in-frame clones and drops some. The sample yields tens of thousands of clones, around 80% seen once. Material: PBMCs, obtained from a glioma patient whose treatment included an IDH1 peptide vaccine. The receptors were sampled from a man between 50 and 59 years old with glioma.

J is TRBJ2-5 and V is TRBV28, with 9 bases that match TRBD2. The CDR3 contains 15 residues. Germline V CDR1 and CDR2: MDHEN, SYDVKM. Trimming took 3 bases from V and 4 from J; bases not matched to a gene: 6. The DNA for the CDR3 is TGTGCCAGCAGTTTGGGTAGCGGGAGTGCAGAGACCCAGTACTTC. This encodes CASSLGSGSAETQYF.

CDR3 DNA: TGTGCCAGCAGCTACCAGACAGAGCAGTACTTC. This codes for CASSYQTEQYF. This chain links TRBV5-6 with TRBJ2-7; D is uncertain. The CDR3 is made up of 11 amino acids. Germline values: CDR1 SGHDT, CDR2 YYEEEE. The V end was cut by 3 bases, the J end by 7 bases, with 8 bases between.

The V and J genes are TRBV9 and TRBJ2-5; the match to TRBD2 covers 9 bases. Germline-derived CDR1 and CDR2 are SGDLS and YYNGEE. Trimming at V came to 6 bases and at J to 2 bases, leaving 8 bases not matched to a gene. The CDR3 totals 15 residues. The DNA of the CDR3 is TGTGCCAGCACAGAGGGCGGGGGGGTTCAAGAGACCCAGTACTTC. Translated: CASTEGGGVQETQYF.

V gene TRBV5-4 combines with J gene TRBJ2-6; D gene uncertain. The germline CDR1 and CDR2 sequences are SGHNT and YYREEE (reference sequence). The V end was cut by 7 bases, the J end by 0 bases, with 5 bases between. The CDR3 runs to 13 residues. In nucleotides, the CDR3 is TGTGCCAGCGCGATCTCTGGGGCCAACGTCCTGACTTTC. Translating it yields CASAISGANVLTF.

This chain joins TRBV5-1 and TRBJ2-5, with a tentative D call TRBD2 (5 bases). V lost 4 bases, J lost 3 bases, and 10 bases lay in between. The germline V gene has CDR1 SGHRS and CDR2 YFSETQ. The CDR3 is 13 amino acids. For the CDR3, the DNA is TGCGCCAGCAGCCTGCCGGGGAAAGAGACCCAGTACTTC. It codes for CASSLPGKETQYF.

The V and J genes are TRBV9 and TRBJ2-3; D is undetermined. CDR1 and CDR2 from the germline V gene are SGDLS and YYNGEE. This CDR3 region has 12 residues. The V end was cut by 7 bases, the J end by 2 bases, with 8 bases between. This CDR3 reads CASSTPTDTQYF. For the CDR3, the DNA is TGTGCCAGCTCCACACCCACAGATACGCAGTATTTT. The full variable domain, with the rest looked up from reference TRBV9 and TRBJ2-3, is DSGVTQTPKHLITATGQRVTLRCSPRSGDLSVYWYQQSLDQGLQFLIQYYNGEERAKGNILERFSAQQFPDLHSELNLSSLELGDSALYFCASSTPTDTQYFGPGTRLTVL.

CDR3: CASSLGREGYEQYF. The CDR3 DNA reads as TGTGCCAGCAGCTTGGGGCGGGAGGGGTACGAGCAGTACTTC. The chain recombines TRBV5-4 with TRBJ2-7, with TRBD2 matching over 9 bases. This CDR3 region has 14 residues. The ends lost 0 bases at V and 4 bases at J; junction bases unmatched: 2. Looked up from germline, CDR1 is SGHNT and CDR2 is YYREEE (reference sequence).

The J gene is TRBJ2-3, the V gene TRBV19, with 9 bases that match TRBD1. The V gene end was trimmed by 5 bases and the J gene end by 4 bases; junction bases not matched to a gene: 7. The CDR3 has 15 amino acids. From germline, CDR1 is LNHDA and CDR2 SQIVND (reference sequence). CDR3: CASSAIQGAADTQYF. The CDR3 DNA is TGTGCCAGTAGTGCTATACAGGGGGCGGCAGATACGCAGTATTTT.

The chain has TRBV11-2 and TRBJ1-1, with a tentative D call TRBD1 (5 bases). Per germline, CDR1 SGHAT and CDR2 FQNNGV. V lost 4 bases and J 0 bases, leaving 12 bases between the germline ends. The CDR3 has 15 amino acids. CDR3 in amino acids: CASSWGGEMNTEAFF. CDR3 nucleotides: TGTGCCAGCAGCTGGGGCGGCGAAATGAACACTGAAGCTTTCTTT.

CDR3 residues: CASRAGTLFGGYTF. For the CDR3, the DNA is TGTGCCAGCAGGGCCGGGACACTCTTTGGGGGCTACACCTTC. This chain connects TRBV5-5 to TRBJ1-2, with a weak D call TRBD1 (6 bases). V was pared by 5 bases and J by 8 bases, with 19 bases between. The CDR3 consists of 14 residues. Germline V CDR1 and CDR2: SGHKS, YYEKEE (reference sequence).

This chain joins TRBV21-1 and TRBJ2-6; the table gives TRBD1 as D, unverified against the DNA. TRBV21-1 is assigned pseudogene status. The CDR3 is 17 residues long. The DNA for the CDR3 is TGTGCCAGCGGAATCCGGAGACAGAGCTCTGGGGCCAACGTCCTGACTTTC. Its translation: CASGIRRQSSGANVLTF.

J is TRBJ1-2 and V is TRBV28, with D possibly matching TRBD1 (6 bases). Trimming left V 7 bases short and J 4 bases short, with 19 bases between. Germline lookup yields CDR1 MDHEN and CDR2 SYDVKM. CDR3 size: 15 residues. The CDR3 DNA sequence: TGTGCCAGCAAAATACAGGGAAGCCTATCCTATGGCTACACCTTC. Translating gives CASKIQGSLSYGYTF.

This clone occurred a few times. The CDR3 protein is CASSSQGTSGHEQFF. DNA of the CDR3: TGTGCCAGCAGTTCACAGGGGACTAGCGGGCATGAGCAGTTCTTC. This chain uses TRBV7-3 with TRBJ2-1, with 12 nucleotides matching TRBD2. The CDR3 covers 15 residues. The V segment lost 6 bases and the J segment 8 bases; nucleotides outside the gene matches: 8. Germline CDR1 is SGHTA and CDR2 is FQGTGA.

The V and J genes are TRBV3-2 and TRBJ1-2. TRBV3-2 is labeled a pseudogene. This CDR3 is 9 amino acids long. As DNA, the CDR3 is TGTGCCAGCTGCCGTGACTACACCTTC. This encodes CASCRDYTF.